This T cell receptor (beta chain) was documented in a study of PD-1 blockade in classical Hodgkin lymphoma. Time point specified: newly diagnosed, previously untreated cHL patient sample. By magnetic negative selection, CD4+ T cells were purified from thawed PBMCs. Comparison used PBMCs from newly diagnosed, untreated classical Hodgkin lymphoma. As regards this clone: As yet, its antigen is unknown.

Some clones are missing from TCRdb's copy, which holds only in-frame ones; the method was immunoSEQ multiplex PCR. This table holds approximately 23,000 clones, 90% to 95% found once. Study observations and caveats: What drove the repertoire differences, possibly disease activity or prior therapy, has not been defined. Baseline TCR diversity was reportedly lower in newly diagnosed patients than healthy donors.

Trimming shortened V by 6 bases and J by 6 bases, and 11 bases separated the two germline ends. The germline V gene has CDR1 MNHNS and CDR2 SASEGT. The CDR3 has 12 amino acids. The source of this sequence is a human donor with classical Hodgkin lymphoma. The sequencing sample was made of CD4+ T cells from blood. The chain has TRBV6-1 and TRBJ1-2, with TRBD1 as a possible D gene (5 bases). The CDR3 here is CASRQGIHGYTF. The CDR3 DNA follows: TGTGCCAGCAGGCAGGGTATTCATGGCTACACCTTC.